Following are 5 T cell receptor beta chains from one sample sequenced in a study of molecular identifiers for immune sequencing clone quantification. TCRdb re-derived calls from the PCR reads in MiXCR, one entry per CDR3 protein. The sample lists 490,000 or so distinct CDR3 sequences; 25% were seen once. Specimen: naive CD8+ T cells from blood, with Jurkat cell RNA spiked in. Regarding subset: FACS-sorted CD8+CD4-CCR7+CD45RA+ naive T cells. The origin of the receptors is a human donor in good health. Some libraries in this study had Jurkat cell RNA spiked in.

The rearrangement uses TRBV5-1 and TRBJ2-7; 9 bases align to TRBD1. After removal of 4 bases from V and 3 bases from J, the junction contained 8 bases not matched to a gene. Germline CDR1 and CDR2: SGHRS and YFSETQ. The CDR3 totals 15 residues. The DNA of the CDR3 is TGCGCCAGCAGCGCACAGGGGGCGGTGAACTACGAGCAGTACTTC. Amino acid sequence: CASSAQGAVNYEQYF. Combining the CDR3 with reference TRBV5-1 and TRBJ2-7 gives the whole variable domain KAGVTQTPRYLIKTRGQQVTLSCSPISGHRSVSWYQQTPGQGLQFLFEYFSETQRNKGNFPGRFSGRQFSNSRSEMNVSTLELGDSALYLCASSAQGAVNYEQYFGPGTRLTVT.

The chain employs TRBV9 and TRBJ1-4, with D possibly matching TRBD1 (6 bases). V was clipped by 3 bases and J by 7 bases, with 13 bases between them. Germline V gives CDR1 SGDLS, CDR2 YYNGEE. The CDR3 contains 14 residues. Here the CDR3 DNA reads TGTGCCAGCAGCGCCGGGACAATTCCTGAAAAACTGTTTTTT. As protein: CASSAGTIPEKLFF.

At least ten counts were recorded for this clonotype. The V call is TRBV5-8, the J call TRBJ1-1, with TRBD1 as a possible D gene (5 bases). V was cut by 5 bases and J by 0 bases, with 11 bases left in between. This CDR3 is built from 14 residues. Germline CDR1 SGHTS, CDR2 YDEGEE. In nucleotides, the CDR3 is TGTGCCAGCAGGGAACAGGACATGAACACTGAAGCTTTCTTT. This translates into CASREQDMNTEAFF.

The genes are TRBV7-2 and TRBJ2-7; tentative D call: TRBD2 (5 bases). V lost 5 bases, J lost 7 bases, and 18 bases lay in between. CDR3 length: 14 residues. Germline-derived CDR1 and CDR2 are SGHTA and FQGNSA. The CDR3 sequence is CASSQASTTGEQYV. CDR3 nucleotide sequence: TGTGCCAGCAGCCAGGCCTCGACTACGGGAGAGCAGTACGTC.

As for this clonotype: Possible read error: a much larger clone is one base away. Likely a read error: the CDR3 ends without its conserved phenylalanine or tryptophan. The chain uses TRBV29-1 and TRBJ1-1; no clear D. The V and J ends lost 4 bases and 6 bases respectively, with 6 bases between them. The germline CDR1 and CDR2 sequences are SQVTM and ANQGSEA. The CDR3 length is 10 residues. The chain's CDR3 is CSVVTAEAFS. The DNA for the CDR3 is TGCAGCGTTGTAACAGCTGAAGCTTTCTCT.